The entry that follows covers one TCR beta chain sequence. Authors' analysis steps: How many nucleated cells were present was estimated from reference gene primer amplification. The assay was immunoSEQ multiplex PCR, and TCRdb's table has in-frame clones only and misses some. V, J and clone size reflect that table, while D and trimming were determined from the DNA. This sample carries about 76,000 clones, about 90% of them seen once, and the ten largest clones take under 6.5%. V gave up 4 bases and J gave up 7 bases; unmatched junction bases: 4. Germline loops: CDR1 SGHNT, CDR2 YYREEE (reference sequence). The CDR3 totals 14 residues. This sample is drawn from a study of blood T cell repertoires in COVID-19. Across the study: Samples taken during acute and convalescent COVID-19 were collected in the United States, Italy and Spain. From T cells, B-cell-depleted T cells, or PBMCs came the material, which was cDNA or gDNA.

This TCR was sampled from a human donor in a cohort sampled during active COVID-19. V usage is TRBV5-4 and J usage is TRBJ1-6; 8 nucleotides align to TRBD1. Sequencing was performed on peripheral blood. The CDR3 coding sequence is TGTGCCAGCAGCCTGGACAGGGCGAATTCACCCCTCCACTTT. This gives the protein CASSLDRANSPLHF.